Detailed here is one TCR beta chain. Its target is unknown. This record comes from a study of T cell responses to AZD1222 COVID-19 vaccine. Findings and limits, study-wide: The study sampled repertoires only after the peak T cell response. Compared with day 0, the breadth and depth of the Spike-specific TCR repertoire rose significantly after two doses of AZD1222. Spike-wide coverage was observed for vaccine-associated CD4 TCRs, with dominant responses at 160-218 and 743-854.

The data were produced by immunoSEQ multiplex PCR, yet TCRdb's version contains in-frame clones alone and is incomplete. Here the sample spans some 120,000 clones, roughly nine tenths being singletons. CDR1 is LGHNA, CDR2 YSLEER, per germline. The V end lost 1 base, the J end lost 2 bases, and 8 bases lay between the germline ends. The CDR3 has 14 amino acids. This clonotype originated in an adult in good health. The chain joins TRBV4-3 to TRBJ1-2; D is unclear. Specimen: peripheral blood, collected on day 0 of AZD1222 vaccination. In nucleotides, the CDR3 is TGCGCCAGCAGCCAAGGGCCGCAAAACTATGGCTACACCTTC. Residues: CASSQGPQNYGYTF.